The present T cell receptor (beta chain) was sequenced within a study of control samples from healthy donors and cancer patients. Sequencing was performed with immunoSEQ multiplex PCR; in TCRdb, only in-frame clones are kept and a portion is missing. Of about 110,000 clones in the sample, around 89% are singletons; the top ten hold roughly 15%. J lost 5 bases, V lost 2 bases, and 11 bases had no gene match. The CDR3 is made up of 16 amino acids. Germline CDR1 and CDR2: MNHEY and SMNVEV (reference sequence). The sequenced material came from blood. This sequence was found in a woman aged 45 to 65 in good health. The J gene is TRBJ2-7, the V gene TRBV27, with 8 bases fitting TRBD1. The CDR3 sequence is CASSLPWTGSGHEQYF. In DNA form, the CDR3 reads TGTGCCAGCAGTTTACCATGGACAGGGAGCGGCCACGAGCAGTACTTC.